This T cell receptor (beta chain) was found in a study of T cell repertoires in cytomegalovirus infection. In the study overall: HLA-B-restricted CMV epitopes that are well studied, plus recently identified HLA-C-restricted ones, were used by the study. Carrying CMV and the relevant HLA type showed in public TCR beta signatures.

The CDR3 covers 16 residues. V shed 6 bases and J 0 bases; nucleotides not matched to a gene: 8. The germline CDR1 and CDR2 sequences are MNHGY and SAAAGT. TCRdb processed the reads anew with MiXCR; each CDR3 protein has one entry. The sample lists 200,000 to 250,000 distinct CDR3 sequences; about 40% were seen once. Study-wide points: Ex vivo, HLA-C-restricted CMV-specific TCR beta clonotypes prevailed over the rest of the response. Totalled public TCR beta family frequency picked out people who carried CMV plus the relevant HLA.

In the case of this clonotype: Its antigen remains unknown.

The TCR comes from a human donor in good health (CMV status not recorded). Some clones in this sample may be carry-over from other donors' samples. The source was CD8+ T cells from cultured PBMCs, collected from culture after CMV antigen stimulation. The chain recombines TRBV6-8 with TRBJ2-3; TRBD2 matches at 8 bases. The chain's CDR3 is CASRPPRGASTDTQYF. Here the CDR3 DNA reads TGTGCCAGCAGGCCCCCGCGGGGGGCGAGCACAGATACGCAGTATTTT.